The present T cell receptor beta chain was sequenced within a study of OX40 agonist ivuxolimab in advanced cancers. Study-wide points: More expanded clones were found, on average, in CD8+ than in CD4+ T cells. Among the lowest peripheral clonal expansion occurred in 0.1-3.0 mg/kg partial responders.

Concerning this clone itself: Its target is not known.

The CDR3 consists of 13 residues. Germline V lookup: CDR1 SGHNT, CDR2 YYREEE (reference sequence). J gave up 5 bases and V 2 bases, and 0 bases lay outside the gene matches. Some clones are missing from TCRdb's copy, which holds only in-frame ones; the method was immunoSEQ multiplex PCR. The sample contains around 26,000 clones, approximately 85% of which appear only once. The rearrangement uses TRBV5-4 and TRBJ2-2; 7 nucleotides align to TRBD1. The TCR was taken from an adult with an advanced solid tumor such as melanoma, head and neck, liver or kidney cancer. The sequencing here drew on CD4+ or CD8+ T cells sorted from blood, taken in a trial of the OX40 agonist ivuxolimab. CDR3 sequence: CASSLQGTGELFF. The CDR3, as DNA: TGTGCCAGCAGCTTACAGGGGACCGGGGAGCTGTTTTTT.